A single sample is the source of the 15 T cell receptor beta chains below, sequenced in a study of Ad26.COV2.S vaccination and SARS-CoV-2 variants. Using immunoSEQ multiplex PCR, the repertoire was profiled, and TCRdb retains in-frame clones only, with some absent. The table shows hundreds of thousands of clones, with approximately 90% occurring only once. Indicated treatment: over 15 received Ad26.COV2.S at low or high dose, single or two shots; several received placebo; per-sample allocation not given. The investigators took samples on day 63 after the first vaccine or placebo injection. The sequenced sample was peripheral blood, obtained in a trial of Ad26.COV2.S vaccine versus placebo. The source of these receptors is a person between 18 and 59 years old who received the Ad26.COV2.S COVID-19 vaccine or a placebo.

This clone was seen more than once but under ten times. The CDR3 loop is CASSSANTEAFF. In nucleotides, the CDR3 is TGTGCCAGCAGCTCGGCGAACACTGAAGCTTTCTTT. The chain employs TRBV28 and TRBJ1-1, with D hard to call. Trimming pared 6 bases from V and 1 base from J, leaving 6 bases between. The CDR3 spans 12 residues. Germline CDR1 reads MDHEN; CDR2 reads SYDVKM.

The chain carries TRBV19 and TRBJ2-7; 8 bases line up with TRBD1. Germline-derived CDR1 and CDR2 are LNHDA and SQIVND (reference sequence). The CDR3 is 17 residues long. With 4 bases clipped from V and 2 bases from J, the junction kept 13 bases outside the gene matches. The CDR3 loop is CASSNPGTGGMTYEQYF. The CDR3, as DNA: TGTGCCAGTAGTAACCCCGGGACAGGTGGGATGACCTACGAGCAGTACTTC.

This chain joins TRBV4-3 and TRBJ1-4; D unclear. The CDR3 totals 15 residues. Germline values: CDR1 LGHNA, CDR2 YSLEER. Trimming removed 6 bases at V and 8 bases at J, with 19 bases between. The CDR3 DNA reads TGCGCCAGCAGTCCAAGACACGAATCGGGAGAAAAACTGTTTTTT. It codes for CASSPRHESGEKLFF.

The rearrangement uses TRBV4-2 and TRBJ2-3; TRBD2 aligns across 9 bases. Germline values: CDR1 LGHNA, CDR2 YNFKEQ. The CDR3 sequence is 15 residues long. Trimming cost V 0 bases and J 4 bases; bases outside gene matches: 2. The CDR3 region has the DNA TGTGCCAGCAGCCAAGAGGAGCGGGGGGCAGATACGCAGTATTTT. Its protein is CASSQEERGADTQYF.

The chain links TRBV7-9 to TRBJ2-7, with D unresolved. Germline V lookup: CDR1 SEHNR, CDR2 FQNEAQ (reference sequence). The CDR3 has 14 amino acids. V lost 4 bases to trimming and J lost 2 bases, with 12 bases between them. The CDR3 sequence: CASSSPSGTYEQYF. The DNA of the CDR3 is TGTGCCAGCAGCTCCCCCTCCGGAACCTACGAGCAGTACTTC.

The chain recombines TRBV18 with TRBJ2-7; D not resolved. The V end was cut by 3 bases, the J end by 6 bases, with 9 bases between. Germline CDR1 reads KGHSH; CDR2 reads LQKENI. The CDR3 loop spans 12 amino acids. The DNA of the CDR3 is TGTGCCAGCTCACCTCGGGTTGGCGAGCAGTACTTC. Protein: CASSPRVGEQYF. The complete variable domain, with remaining parts taken from reference TRBV18 and TRBJ2-7, reads NAGVMQNPRHLVRRRGQEARLRCSPMKGHSHVYWYRQLPEEGLKFMVYLQKENIIDESGMPKERFSAEFPKEGPSILRIQQVVRGDSAAYFCASSPRVGEQYFGPGTRLTVT.

On this clone: This specimen includes other DNA sequences encoding the same CDR3. The V gene is TRBV19, the J gene TRBJ2-7; TRBD1 aligns across 7 bases. CDR1 is LNHDA and CDR2 is SQIVND in the germline V gene (reference sequence). The CDR3 spans 14 residues. V gave up 4 bases and J gave up 4 bases; unmatched junction bases: 7. The CDR3 DNA sequence: TGTGCCAGTAGTACCCGACAGGGTCCGTACGAGCAGTACTTC. Translating it yields CASSTRQGPYEQYF.

This chain joins TRBV24-1 and TRBJ2-7, with D tentatively TRBD2 (5 bases). This CDR3 is 19 amino acids long. The V gene's germline CDR1 is KGHDR and CDR2 SFDVKD. Trimming cost V 1 base and J 2 bases, with 23 bases left between them. The CDR3, as DNA: TGTGCCACCAGTGATTTATCTCACCCGGAAACCACTAGTACCTACGAGCAGTACTTC. Its protein is CATSDLSHPETTSTYEQYF.

The chain has TRBV19 and TRBJ1-5; TRBD1 matches at 8 bases. CDR1 and CDR2 from the germline V gene are LNHDA and SQIVND (reference sequence). The CDR3 runs 16 residues. The junction had 9 bases not matched to a gene; V was cut back by 1 base and J by 7 bases. The CDR3 loop reads CASSIGGTGSWQPQHF. The CDR3 DNA is TGTGCCAGTAGTATAGGTGGGACAGGATCTTGGCAGCCCCAGCATTTT.

The V call is TRBV2, the J call TRBJ2-7, with a tentative D call TRBD1 (5 bases). CDR1 and CDR2 from the germline V gene are SNHLY and FYNNEI. The CDR3 runs to 17 residues. The V end lost 1 base, the J end lost 7 bases, and 23 bases lay between the germline ends. CDR3 sequence reads: CASSEVSLMGQSGEQYF. CDR3 DNA sequence: TGTGCCAGCAGTGAAGTCAGTCTAATGGGGCAGAGTGGAGAGCAGTACTTC.

CDR3 coding DNA: TGTGCCAGCAGGAAGACAGTGGAAACTAACTATGGCTACACCTTC. Its protein product is CASRKTVETNYGYTF. The rearrangement uses TRBV6-5 and TRBJ1-2, with D possibly matching TRBD1 (5 bases). Germline V gives CDR1 MNHEY, CDR2 SVGAGI. V was shortened by 6 bases and J by 0 bases, with 14 bases between the two germline ends. The CDR3 spans 15 residues.

The chain carries TRBV18 and TRBJ1-5; 7 bases are shared with TRBD1. The CDR3 spans 13 residues. The germline CDR1 and CDR2 sequences are KGHSH and LQKENI. Trimming removed 3 bases from V and 4 bases from J; junction bases left unmatched: 0. This chain's CDR3 is CASSPTGNQPQHF. The CDR3 nucleotides read TGTGCCAGCTCACCGACAGGGAATCAGCCCCAGCATTTT.

The chain carries TRBV4-2 and TRBJ1-2; no clear D. Germline assignment: CDR1 LGHNA and CDR2 YNFKEQ. V was trimmed by 0 bases and J by 3 bases, leaving 14 bases between them. The CDR3 consists of 16 residues. CDR3 DNA: TGTGCCAGCAGCCAAGATGGAGGGCCGGATGACTATGGCTACACCTTC. It encodes CASSQDGGPDDYGYTF.

The chain joins TRBV6-2 or TRBV6-3 to TRBJ1-1; possible D gene TRBD1, 5 bases. The CDR3 loop spans 15 amino acids. Germline CDR1 and CDR2: MNHEY and SVGEGT. With 5 bases removed from V and 3 bases from J, the gap between germline ends came to 16 bases. The CDR3, as DNA: TGTGCCAGCAGTCTCACAGGTTCTGCGGACACTGAAGCTTTCTTT. Its protein is CASSLTGSADTEAFF.

The chain combines TRBV28 with TRBJ2-2; possibly TRBD1 for D (5 bases). This CDR3 contains 15 residues. CDR1 is MDHEN, CDR2 SYDVKM, per germline. Trimming removed 9 bases from V and 2 bases from J, with 16 bases in between. CDR3 loop: CASLPLTVNTGELFF. CDR3 nucleotide sequence: TGTGCCAGTTTGCCCTTGACAGTCAACACCGGGGAGCTGTTTTTT.